The clone carrying this T cell receptor beta chain has at least ten counts. The CDR3 is 15 residues long. The V gene lost 10 bases and the J gene lost 3 bases, with 18 bases spanning the gap. Germline assignment: CDR1 SGHTA and CDR2 FQGNSA. The sample belongs to a study of T cell repertoires in cytomegalovirus infection. The wider study: From public TCR beta signatures came an indication of both CMV infection and matching HLA type.

MiXCR, applied by TCRdb to the reads, yields one record per CDR3 protein. The sample consists of about 180,000 distinct CDR3 sequences, around 14% of them appearing once. The J gene is TRBJ2-2, the V gene TRBV7-2; D may match TRBD1 or TRBD2 (5 bases each). The sequence derives from a human donor in good health (CMV status not recorded). Some clones in this sample may be carry-over from other donors' samples. Specimen: PBMCs. The CDR3 nucleotides read TGTGCCATCCCGAGAGGGGAGTGGGACACCGGGGAGCTGTTTTTT. This sequence encodes CAIPRGEWDTGELFF.